This entry features one TCR beta chain sequence. Its antigen is not identified. PCR was performed a second time for about 7 to 11 cycles using a sample-barcoded 5' primer and a J-beta primer mix. Each cDNA molecule, via a template-switch adaptor with 12 random nucleotides, was tagged. From each sample, at least 2.5 million paired-end reads containing CDR3 were obtained. MiXCR, applied by TCRdb to the 5' RACE reads, yields one record per CDR3 protein. The table shows about 1,500,000 distinct CDR3 sequences, with approximately 40% occurring only once. The CDR3 has 17 residues. Germline trimming cut 6 bases from V and 9 bases from J; bases unmatched to any gene: 18. Germline loops: CDR1 MNHNS, CDR2 SASEGT. This sample stems from a study of blood T cells in healthy people across ages. Study outcomes and limitations: Estimates of diversity drawn from one million T cells were considered underestimates.

This TCR was recovered from a woman aged 18 to 35 in good health. The chain combines TRBV6-1 with TRBJ2-3; 10 bases agree with TRBD1. Sequences were obtained from blood. CDR3 nucleotides: TGTGCCAGCAGCCGAGGAATTAAGGCAACGACAGGGGGCACGCAGTATTTT. Encoded protein: CASSRGIKATTGGTQYF.